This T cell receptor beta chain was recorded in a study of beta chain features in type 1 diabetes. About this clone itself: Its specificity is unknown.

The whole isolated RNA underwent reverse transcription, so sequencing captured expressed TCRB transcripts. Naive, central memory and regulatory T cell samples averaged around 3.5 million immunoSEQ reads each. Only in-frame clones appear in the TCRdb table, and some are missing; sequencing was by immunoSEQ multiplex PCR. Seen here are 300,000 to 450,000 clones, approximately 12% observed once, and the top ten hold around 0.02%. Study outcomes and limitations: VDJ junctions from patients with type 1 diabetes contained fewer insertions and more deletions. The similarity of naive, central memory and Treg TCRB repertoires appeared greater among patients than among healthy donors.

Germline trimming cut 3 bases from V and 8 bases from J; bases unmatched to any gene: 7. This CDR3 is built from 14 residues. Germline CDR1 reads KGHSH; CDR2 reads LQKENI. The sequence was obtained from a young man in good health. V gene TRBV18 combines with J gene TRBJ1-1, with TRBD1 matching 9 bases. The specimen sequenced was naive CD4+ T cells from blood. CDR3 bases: TGTGCCAGCTCACCCGCCGGGACAGGGCTGGAAGCTTTCTTT. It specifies CASSPAGTGLEAFF. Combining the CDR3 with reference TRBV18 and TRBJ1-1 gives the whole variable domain NAGVMQNPRHLVRRRGQEARLRCSPMKGHSHVYWYRQLPEEGLKFMVYLQKENIIDESGMPKERFSAEFPKEGPSILRIQQVVRGDSAAYFCASSPAGTGLEAFFGQGTRLTVV.